These T cell receptor beta chains were read from a single sample in a study of CD8 T cells in ankylosing spondylitis. Each CDR3 protein gets one entry after TCRdb re-called the 5' RACE reads with MiXCR. The sample gives some 37,000 distinct CDR3 sequences, more than 15% of which show up once; approximately 43% is in the top ten. The specimen was blood. All receptors come from a male donor with ankylosing spondylitis or in good health (not recorded which). CDR3s include the opening cysteine and the closing phenylalanine or tryptophan. D genes are given only for firm matches. Expanded clones get a size class; other rows say once, few or many, or leave the size out.

v_call	d_call	j_call	clone_size	cdr3_nt	cdr3_aa
TRBV11-1	TRBD2	TRBJ2-1	.	TGTGCCAGCAGCATCCGGACTAGCGGCTACAATGAGCAGTTCTTC	CASSIRTSGYNEQFF
TRBV4-3	.	TRBJ2-1	few	TGCGCCAGCAGCCAAGAGAGAGGAGCAACCTTGCAGTTCTTC	CASSQERGATLQFF
TRBV7-9	TRBD2	TRBJ2-3	.	TGTGCCAGCAGCTTTAGCGGGAGGGCCTCAGATACGCAGTATTTT	CASSFSGRASDTQYF
TRBV25-1	.	TRBJ1-4	few	TGTGCCAGCAGTGAATATGGCCTCGAGAGTGAAAAACTGTTTTTT	CASSEYGLESEKLFF
TRBV10-3	TRBD1	TRBJ2-3	.	TGTGCCATCAGTGTCGGACAGGGCACAGATACGCAGTATTTT	CAISVGQGTDTQYF
TRBV27	TRBD2	TRBJ2-7	few	TGTGCCAGCAGTCGCCTCGGGACTAGCAGCTACGAGCAGTACTTC	CASSRLGTSSYEQYF
TRBV5-1	.	TRBJ2-1	.	TGCGCCAGCAGCCCCGAGGGTAGCTCCTACAATGAGCAGTTCTTC	CASSPEGSSYNEQFF
TRBV20-1	.	TRBJ2-1	.	TGCAGTGCTAGCGGGCCTAGCTCCTACAATGAGCAGTTCTTC	CSASGPSSYNEQFF
TRBV2	TRBD1	TRBJ1-5	.	TGTGCCAGCAGTGGGGACAGTAATCAGCCCCAGCATTTT	CASSGDSNQPQHF
TRBV6-5	TRBD2	TRBJ2-1	few	TGTGCCAGCAGCCCTTGGCTTGCGGGAGGGCCTAGTGAGCAGTTCTTC	CASSPWLAGGPSEQFF
TRBV28	TRBD1	TRBJ2-1	many	TGTGCCAGCAGTTCAGGGGGCGCGGGGTACAATGAGCAGTTCTTC	CASSSGGAGYNEQFF
TRBV29-1	TRBD2	TRBJ2-1	.	TGCAGCGTTGAGGGGGGGAGGGCCCTGCAGTTCTTC	CSVEGGRALQFF
TRBV20-1	TRBD1	TRBJ1-4	medium-sized	TGCAGTGCCGGGACAGCCGGGGGGTCTAATGAAAAACTGTTTTTT	CSAGTAGGSNEKLFF
TRBV25-1	.	TRBJ2-7	many	TGTGCCAGCAGTGAGACAAGGGACCCTCCCTACGAGCAGTACTTC	CASSETRDPPYEQYF
TRBV5-1	.	TRBJ2-1	many	TGCGCCAGCAGCTTACAGGGTTTGGTTACGATTGAGCAGTTCTTC	CASSLQGLVTIEQFF
TRBV14	.	TRBJ2-5	.	TGTGCCAGCAGCCAGCTAAGCCGGACCCAGTACTTC	CASSQLSRTQYF
TRBV5-1	.	TRBJ2-5	.	TGCGCCAGCAGCCCGGACGGACGTTCGGAGACCCAGTACTTC	CASSPDGRSETQYF
TRBV11-2	.	TRBJ2-7	few	TGTGCCAGCAGCTCTATTAGCGGTGGAGTCGAGCAGTACTTC	CASSSISGGVEQYF
TRBV11-2	.	TRBJ2-7	few	TGTGCCAGCAGCTTAGGGACTCTTGGGAAGTACTTC	CASSLGTLGKYF
TRBV7-3	TRBD1	TRBJ2-2	.	TGTGCCAGCAGCCCCGGGGCAGGGGGTTTGAGCACCGGGGAGCTGTTTTTT	CASSPGAGGLSTGELFF
TRBV30	.	TRBJ1-4	.	TGTGCCTGGAACCCAGGGTTCGGATCTAATGAAAAACTGTTTTTT	CAWNPGFGSNEKLFF
TRBV20-1	.	TRBJ1-1	.	TGCAGTGCTAGAGATCCAACAGGAGTGAACACTGAAGCTTTCTTT	CSARDPTGVNTEAFF
TRBV7-2	.	TRBJ2-5	.	TGTGCCAGCAGCTTGGTATTAGGTCGGGAGACCCAGTACTTC	CASSLVLGRETQYF
TRBV5-1	.	TRBJ2-7	.	TGCGCCAGCAGCTTTACATCATCGAACGAGCAGTACTTC	CASSFTSSNEQYF
TRBV2	.	TRBJ1-1	few	TGTGCCAGCAGTGAAAATGGGCCCACTGAAGCTTTCTTT	CASSENGPTEAFF
TRBV7-2	.	TRBJ1-5	many	TGTGCCAGCAGCCTTTCTCCCTCGGTCCAGCCCCAGCATTTT	CASSLSPSVQPQHF
TRBV7-2	.	TRBJ2-1	few	TGTGCCAGCAGCTTCGGAGCTATCGGGCAGGGTTGGTTCTTC	CASSFGAIGQGWFF
TRBV5-1	.	TRBJ2-6	.	TGCGCCAGCAGAACTATCTCTGGGGCCAACGTCCTGACTTTC	CASRTISGANVLTF
TRBV5-1	.	TRBJ2-7	.	TGCGCCAGCAGGACCGGCTCCTACGAGCAGTACTTC	CASRTGSYEQYF